This T cell receptor beta chain was profiled in a study of cytomegalovirus exposure and HLA in healthy donors (dated by TCRdb to 2015 to 2018). Background on the whole study: According to an earlier analysis of several hundred of the donors, 150 million to 200 million T cells yielded 117 million unique TCR beta sequences and 276 Gb of sequence data. Approximately 330 gigabases of sequencing data and 91 million or so unique TCR sequences made up an early release that covered roughly 670 HLA-typed donors. Of the 350 to 450 genotyped donors, 81% fell in the genetic ancestry cluster associated with self-reported Caucasian donors. The study aimed to test whether cataloging public T cell receptors could reveal signatures of past pathogen exposure. Using immunosequencing, the study profiled T cell repertoires from around 680 subjects and related those repertoires to cytomegalovirus serostatus. Besides the first cohort of around 700 subjects, a separate validation cohort made up of roughly 120 different subjects was used. High-throughput TCR immunosequencing, statistical association of individual TCRs with disease status, and machine learning were combined to predict cytomegalovirus infection status. In a later analysis, previously published TCR beta repertoires from 550 to 700 donors were re-analyzed and high-resolution HLA genotyping was added so that TCR occurrence patterns could be studied. Rather than using new phenotypic data, the later analysis identified candidate immune exposures from TCR beta sequences and from how often those sequences occurred across donors. An earlier analysis of 500 to 650 of the donors applied high-throughput TCR beta sequencing to assess whether each TCR beta V gene segment acted as functional or pseudogenic. Alongside the repertoire data, information on donor age, sex, ethnicity and CMV serostatus was compiled. A later genetic analysis used genome-wide SNP genotypes for about 65% of the roughly 670 donors, treating that subset as a discovery cohort. Every repertoire in the discovery cohort had been generated on one and the same sequencing platform. Class I and class II HLA loci were covered by the typing at four-digit resolution. Typing coverage differed by locus: A, B, C, DRB1 and DQB1 were typed in roughly 620-640 donors, DQA1 in around 500, DPA1 in approximately 600, and DPB1 in roughly 450. Roughly five DR-DQ haplotypes were handled as single units for association and clustering, since linkage in the cohort was strong. On average, about 240,000 unique TCR beta nucleotide sequences were sequenced per donor among 398 genotyped donors of the cohort, with 15% to 20% of those sequences being non-productive. What the study reported, not specific to this receptor: The cohort was sequenced for TCR beta chains only, and without alpha or paired-chain data the features that could be detected were limited. CMV serostatus was the only immune exposure information available for the cohort. An association between a missense DCLRE1C variant and V-gene and J-gene trimming of TCR beta chains was found in a later genetic analysis and replicated in an independent cohort. Three of the identified cytomegalovirus-associated TCR beta chains were confirmed in vitro to be specific for cytomegalovirus antigens. An earlier analysis of roughly 570 of the donors showed that most TCR beta V segments appeared in productive rearrangements either about 90% or about 30% of the time, which broadly matched IMGT annotations. In a later analysis, TCR association rates were found to vary across HLA loci, with the most associated TCRs seen for DRB1 alleles and the fewest for HLA-C alleles. Several of the top co-occurrence clusters appeared to be linked to parvovirus B19, influenza, CMV and Epstein-Barr virus, according to a later analysis. A later analysis found that most CMV-associated TCR beta chains appeared HLA-restricted, with HLA associations seemingly driven largely by CMV exposure. The authors suggested that the approach could potentially be extended to other disease states and immunological phenotypes. Specific HLA alleles were associated with over 15,000 TCR beta sequences at a false discovery rate of 0.05 in a later analysis. While some public TCRs were present in many individuals, most TCR sequences turned up only very rarely across donors. Some IMGT-functional V segments, including TRBV6-2 and TRBV6-3, could not be told apart with the 87-base-pair reads, so those segments were excluded. Linkage disequilibrium might explain the correlated functional status among segregating V segments, but an unknown experimental factor could not be excluded. A cluster of highly shared sequence variants was judged likely to be a technical artifact of the sequencing pipeline. The presence/absence analyses assumed that sequencing depth was roughly uniform across donors, and that assumption may not be true. HLA typing was unavailable for some donors at each locus, so association tests used only the typed subset. A further reported finding was that TCR beta sequences accurately predicted the HLA-A and HLA-B alleles for most subjects in the first cohort. Assigning TCR associations to individual alleles was difficult when HLA alleles, especially DR and DQ, strongly co-occurred. Because counts were too low, 15 to 20 rarely observed V segments, including chromosome 9 orphons, were left out of the earlier analysis of 587 of the donors. Compared with the 666-donor mean, donors in an Asian-associated ancestry cluster had fewer N-insertions in productive TCRs, according to a later genetic analysis. The classifier was reported to diagnose cytomegalovirus status with high specificity and sensitivity in both the original and validation cohorts. In a later analysis, HLA-associated TCR beta chains showed more clonal expansion and lower generation probabilities than non-associated chains that were equally common. In the study, some 160 TCR beta chains were listed as associated with cytomegalovirus.

Libraries were made using the immunoSEQ multiplex PCR assay. The multiplex PCR relied on a mix of 60 forward primers for TCR Vbeta segments and 13 reverse primers for TCR Jbeta segments. The CDR3 region of rearranged TCR beta genes was amplified from genomic DNA with a multiplex PCR assay. Amplified TCR beta libraries were sequenced as 87-base-pair reads on the Illumina HiSeq System. In the paper's pipeline: A later analysis tallied roughly 76 million unique TCR beta chains across the 550 to 850 repertoires, and about 10 million of those chains were shared by two or more donors. Raw reads were error-corrected and collapsed into unique sequences with a nearest-neighbor algorithm that merged closely related sequences to remove PCR and sequencing errors. CDR3 sequences were aligned to IMGT reference sequences to assign V, D and J gene segments. For a sequence to be retained, a match of at least six nucleotides to both a V gene segment and a J gene segment was required. Rearrangements were classified as productive when the CDR3 lacked stop codons and remained in frame with V and J, and all other rearrangements were classified as non-productive. Following IMGT convention, CDR3 was defined as the stretch from the second conserved V-encoded cysteine up to the conserved J-encoded phenylalanine. The earlier analysis of about 500 of the donors excluded sequences that lacked an unambiguous match to a single V gene segment. An earlier analysis of roughly 590 of the donors called V segments functional above 56.7% productive rearrangements and segregating when the between-donor standard deviation exceeded 5%. To diagnose cytomegalovirus status from the catalog of TCR beta chain sequences, a statistical classification framework was built. In a later analysis, V and J genes were assigned by comparing TCR nucleotide sequences against IMGT/GENE-DB human TR gene sequences. In a later analysis, CDR3 sequences and most-parsimonious VDJ recombination scenarios were assigned using the TCRdist pipeline. In a later analysis, every TCR beta chain was defined by the combination of its CDR3 amino acid sequence and its V-gene family, and reads without a unique V-gene family were dropped. To address suspected cross-contamination and a sequencing artifact, a later analysis removed around 600 highly shared, low-generation-probability nucleotide sequences. A later analysis calculated a clonal expansion index for each public chain from normalized within-repertoire ranks of inferred template counts. In a later analysis, generation probabilities were computed using a VDJ recombination model fitted to out-of-frame rearrangements, and the results were checked against IGoR. Hypergeometric tests were used in a later analysis to score TCR-TCR, TCR-HLA and TCR-CMV co-occurrence, with a repertoire-size bias correction applied to the TCR pairs. In a later analysis, false discovery rates were estimated by permuting HLA or CMV assignments 20 times. A later analysis grouped co-occurring TCRs with DBSCAN, adding TCRdist sequence similarity when clustering within HLA-allele-positive subsets. Co-occurrence clustering excluded repertoires with fewer than 30,000 or more than 120,000 public chains, plus five with anomalous nucleotide sharing. Entries here come from immuneACCESS through TCRdb and include only in-frame sequences with V and J called. Some clones fail to appear in such tables; in the studies checked, an unresolved V gene covers under half of the shortfall, and the cause of the remainder is unknown. Clone size and the V and J calls come from that table; the DNA yielded D and trimming. The sample yields roughly 200,000 clones; 12% were counted once. Of the sample, less than 8.5% is held by the ten largest clones.

This clone appeared a few times. This clone's antigen is unknown. Base-call qualities are not available, and no considerably larger clone is one nucleotide away. In total, fewer than 750 healthy bone marrow donors made up the cohort. Cohort members were all nominally healthy when sampled, although unrecorded immune exposures were likely present. The donor tested CMV seropositive, placing the donor among the 290 or so seropositive members of the cohort. A peripheral blood sample was collected from each donor, and TCR beta sequencing was performed on peripheral blood mononuclear cells. The Qiagen DNeasy Blood Extraction Kit was used to extract genomic DNA from the blood cell samples. The CDR3 measures 17 amino acids from cysteine to phenylalanine. Only the CDR3 DNA is retained, 51 bases long and in frame from the first base. V is pruned by 1 base and J by 0 bases, leaving 7 bases of the junction without a gene match. As encoded in the germline V gene, CDR1 is SGHTA while CDR2 is FQGNSA.

The V and J genes are TRBV7-2 and TRBJ2-3, and TRBD2 aligns with 7 junction nucleotides. The receptor comes from a man aged 45-60 years in good health and CMV-seropositive. Material for sequencing was PBMCs. The nucleotide sequence is TGTGCCAGCAGCTTAGTGGCTAGCGGCTACAGCACAGATACGCAGTATTTT. This is translated as CASSLVASGYSTDTQYF.